This T cell receptor beta chain is drawn from a study of monozygotic twins with inflammatory bowel disease. Investigators extracted total RNA from whole blood and did not sort T cells. With respect to this clonotype: Its matching antigen is unknown.

Total RNA input per TCR library was around 3,500 ng. After re-calling the 5' RACE reads, TCRdb lists one entry per CDR3 protein, DNA absent. The sample has about 330,000 distinct CDR3 sequences. Germline values: CDR1 DFQATT, CDR2 SNEGSKA (reference sequence). This CDR3 has 13 amino acids. Study conclusions and caveats: Variability in patient repertoires may have come partly from differing immunosuppressive treatments.

The specimen was blood. The chain is built from TRBV20-1 and TRBJ1-1; without DNA, the TCRdb call of TRBD1 cannot be checked. The sequence was collected from a human donor with ulcerative colitis or Crohn's disease, or a healthy co-twin of an affected twin (not recorded which). The CDR3: CSVGGAGHTEAFF.